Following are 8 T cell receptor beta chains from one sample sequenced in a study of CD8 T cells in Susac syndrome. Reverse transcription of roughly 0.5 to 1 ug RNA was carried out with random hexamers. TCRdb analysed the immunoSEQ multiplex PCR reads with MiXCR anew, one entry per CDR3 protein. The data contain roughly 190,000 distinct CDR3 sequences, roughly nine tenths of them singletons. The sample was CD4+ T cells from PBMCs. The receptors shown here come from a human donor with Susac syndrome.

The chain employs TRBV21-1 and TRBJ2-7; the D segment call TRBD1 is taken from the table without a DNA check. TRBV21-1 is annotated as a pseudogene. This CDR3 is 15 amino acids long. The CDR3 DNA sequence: TGTGCCAGCAGCCTCAGGGGACCCCGGACCTACGAGCAGTACTTC. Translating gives CASSLRGPRTYEQYF.

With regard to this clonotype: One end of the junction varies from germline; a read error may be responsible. CDR3 region: CASSSDRLARELHF. CDR3 sequence (DNA): TGTGCCAGCAGCTCGGACCGACTAGCCAGGGAGCTGCACTTC. The gene calls are TRBV11-3 and TRBJ2-5; 7 bases line up with TRBD2. Germline CDR1 is SGHNT and CDR2 is YENEEA. CDR3 length equals 14 residues.

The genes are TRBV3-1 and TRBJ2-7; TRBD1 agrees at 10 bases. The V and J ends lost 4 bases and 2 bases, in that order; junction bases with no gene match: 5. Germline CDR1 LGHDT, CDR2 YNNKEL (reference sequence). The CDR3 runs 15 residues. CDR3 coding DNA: TGTGCCAGCAGCCCGGGACAGGGGCAAACCTACGAGCAGTACTTC. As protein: CASSPGQGQTYEQYF.

The CDR3 DNA is TGTGCCAGCAGCTTAATAGGTCTAGCGGGAGAGCACCTCACAGATACGCAGTATTTT. This codes for CASSLIGLAGEHLTDTQYF. The V call is TRBV7-8, the J call TRBJ2-3; 10 bases match TRBD2. This CDR3 has 19 amino acids. With V trimmed by 2 bases and J by 2 bases, 13 bases remained unmatched. Germline assignment: CDR1 SGHVS and CDR2 FQNEAQ.

Here the CDR3 reads CAWSPSQGRSEKLFF. The DNA for the CDR3 is TGTGCCTGGAGTCCCTCACAGGGGCGCTCTGAAAAACTGTTTTTT. V gene TRBV30 combines with J gene TRBJ1-4, with 7 nucleotides matching TRBD1. Germline V CDR1 and CDR2: GTSNPN, SVGIG (reference sequence). There are 15 residues in the CDR3. With 2 bases clipped from V and 7 bases from J, the junction kept 10 bases outside the gene matches. The variable domain in full, with the rest retrieved from reference TRBV30 and TRBJ1-4, is SQTIHQWPATLVQPVGSPLSLECTVEGTSNPNLYWYRQAAGRGLQLLFYSVGIGQISSEVPQNLSASRPQDRQFILSSKKLLLSDSGFYLCAWSPSQGRSEKLFFGSGTQLSVL.

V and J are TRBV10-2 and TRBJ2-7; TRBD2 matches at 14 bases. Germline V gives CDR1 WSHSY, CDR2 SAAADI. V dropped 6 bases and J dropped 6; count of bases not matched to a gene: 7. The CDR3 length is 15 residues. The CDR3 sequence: CASRKGLAGVFEQYF. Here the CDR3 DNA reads TGCGCCAGCAGAAAGGGACTAGCGGGAGTGTTCGAGCAGTACTTC.

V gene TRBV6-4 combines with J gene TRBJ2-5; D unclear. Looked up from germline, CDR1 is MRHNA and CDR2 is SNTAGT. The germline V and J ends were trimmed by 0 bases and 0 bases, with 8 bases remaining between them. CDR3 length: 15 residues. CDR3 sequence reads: CASSDSIEDQETQYF. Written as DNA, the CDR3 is TGTGCCAGCAGTGACTCGATCGAGGACCAAGAGACCCAGTACTTC.

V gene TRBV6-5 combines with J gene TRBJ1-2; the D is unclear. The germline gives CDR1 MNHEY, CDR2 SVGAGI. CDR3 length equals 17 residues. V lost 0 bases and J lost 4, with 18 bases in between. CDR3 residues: CASSYSTGKSYSYGYTF. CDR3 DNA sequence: TGTGCCAGCAGTTACTCGACGGGGAAAAGTTACTCCTATGGCTACACCTTC.